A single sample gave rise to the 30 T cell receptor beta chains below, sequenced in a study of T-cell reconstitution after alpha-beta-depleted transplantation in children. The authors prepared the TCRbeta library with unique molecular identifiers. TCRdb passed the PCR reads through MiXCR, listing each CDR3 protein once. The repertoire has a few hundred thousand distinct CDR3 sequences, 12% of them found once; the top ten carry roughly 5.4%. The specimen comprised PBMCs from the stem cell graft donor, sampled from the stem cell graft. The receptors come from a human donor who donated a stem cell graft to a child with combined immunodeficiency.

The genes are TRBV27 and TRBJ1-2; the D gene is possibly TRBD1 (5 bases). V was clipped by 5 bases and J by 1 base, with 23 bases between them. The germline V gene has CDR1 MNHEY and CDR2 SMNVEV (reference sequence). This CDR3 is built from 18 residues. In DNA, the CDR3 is TGTGCCAGCAGTGGACCCTCCGGACCACGAGGGGATAACTATGGCTACACCTTC. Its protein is CASSGPSGPRGDNYGYTF.

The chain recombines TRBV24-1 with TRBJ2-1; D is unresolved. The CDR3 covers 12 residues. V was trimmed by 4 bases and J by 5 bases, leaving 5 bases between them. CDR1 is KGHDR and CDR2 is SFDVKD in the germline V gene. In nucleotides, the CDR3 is TGTGCCACCAGTGAATGGGACAATGAGCAGTTCTTC. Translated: CATSEWDNEQFF.

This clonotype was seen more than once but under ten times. As DNA, the CDR3 is TGTGCCAGCAGTGCCACACAAAGCCAAGAGACCCAGTACTTC. Amino acids: CASSATQSQETQYF. The chain uses TRBV25-1 and TRBJ2-5; D is ambiguous. The CDR3 has 14 amino acids. Germline CDR1 and CDR2: MGHDK and SYGVNS. Trimming took off 4 bases at V and 1 base at J, with 10 bases between the two ends.

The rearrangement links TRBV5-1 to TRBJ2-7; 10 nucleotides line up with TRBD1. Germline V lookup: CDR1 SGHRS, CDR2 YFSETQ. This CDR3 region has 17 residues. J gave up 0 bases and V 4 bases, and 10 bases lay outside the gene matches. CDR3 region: CASSDQQGQGPSYEQYF. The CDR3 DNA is TGCGCCAGCAGCGACCAACAGGGACAGGGGCCCTCCTACGAGCAGTACTTC.

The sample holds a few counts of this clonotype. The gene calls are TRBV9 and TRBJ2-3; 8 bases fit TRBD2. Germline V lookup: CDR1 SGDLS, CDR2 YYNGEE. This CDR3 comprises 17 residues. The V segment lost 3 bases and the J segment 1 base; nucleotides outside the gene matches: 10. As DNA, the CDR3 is TGTGCCAGCAGCGGAGGAATTGGGCGGGAGGGCACAGATACGCAGTATTTT. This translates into CASSGGIGREGTDTQYF. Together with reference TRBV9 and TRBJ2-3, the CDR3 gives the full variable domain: DSGVTQTPKHLITATGQRVTLRCSPRSGDLSVYWYQQSLDQGLQFLIQYYNGEERAKGNILERFSAQQFPDLHSELNLSSLELGDSALYFCASSGGIGREGTDTQYFGPGTRLTVL.

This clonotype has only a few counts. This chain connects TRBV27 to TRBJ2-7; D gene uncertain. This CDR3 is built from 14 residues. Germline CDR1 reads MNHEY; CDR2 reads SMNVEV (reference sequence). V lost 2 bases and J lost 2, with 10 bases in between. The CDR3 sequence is CASSLRSIPYEQYF. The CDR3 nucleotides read TGTGCCAGCAGTTTAAGGTCGATTCCCTACGAGCAGTACTTC.

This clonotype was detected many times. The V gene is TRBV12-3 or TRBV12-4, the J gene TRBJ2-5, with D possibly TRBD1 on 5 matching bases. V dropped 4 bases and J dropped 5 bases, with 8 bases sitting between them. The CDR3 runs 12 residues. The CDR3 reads CASSSDKETQYF. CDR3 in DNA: TGTGCCAGCAGTTCGGACAAGGAGACCCAGTACTTC.

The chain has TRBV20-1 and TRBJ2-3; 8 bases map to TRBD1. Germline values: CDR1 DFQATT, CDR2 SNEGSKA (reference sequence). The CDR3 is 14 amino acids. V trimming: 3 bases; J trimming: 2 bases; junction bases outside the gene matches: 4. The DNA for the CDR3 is TGCAGTGCTAGGAGGGACAGGCACACAGATACGCAGTATTTT. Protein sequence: CSARRDRHTDTQYF.

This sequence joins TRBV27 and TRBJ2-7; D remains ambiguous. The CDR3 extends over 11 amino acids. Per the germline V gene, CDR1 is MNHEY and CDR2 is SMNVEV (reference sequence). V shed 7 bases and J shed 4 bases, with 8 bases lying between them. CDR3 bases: TGTGCCAGCACTAATGGGTACGAGCAGTACTTC. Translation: CASTNGYEQYF.

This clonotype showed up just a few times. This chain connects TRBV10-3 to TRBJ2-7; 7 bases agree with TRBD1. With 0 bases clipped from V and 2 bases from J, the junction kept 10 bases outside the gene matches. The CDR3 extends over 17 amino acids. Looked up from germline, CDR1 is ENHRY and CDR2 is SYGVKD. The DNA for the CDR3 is TGTGCCATCAGTGAGTCGATAAACAGGGGTTCGGCCTACGAGCAGTACTTC. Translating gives CAISESINRGSAYEQYF.

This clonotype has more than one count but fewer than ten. The CDR3 protein is CAISPDRGLAETQYF. Here the CDR3 DNA reads TGTGCCATCAGCCCCGACAGGGGGCTGGCCGAGACCCAGTACTTC. This sequence joins TRBV10-3 and TRBJ2-5, with 10 positions matching TRBD1. From germline, CDR1 is ENHRY and CDR2 SYGVKD. CDR3 size: 15 residues. The V and J ends lost 6 bases and 5 bases, in that order; junction bases with no gene match: 9.

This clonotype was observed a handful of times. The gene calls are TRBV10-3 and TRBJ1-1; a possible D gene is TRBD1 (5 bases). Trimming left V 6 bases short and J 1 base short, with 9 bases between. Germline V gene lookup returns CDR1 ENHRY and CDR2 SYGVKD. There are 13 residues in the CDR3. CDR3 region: CAIRETENTEAFF. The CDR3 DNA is TGTGCCATCAGGGAGACAGAGAACACTGAAGCTTTCTTT.

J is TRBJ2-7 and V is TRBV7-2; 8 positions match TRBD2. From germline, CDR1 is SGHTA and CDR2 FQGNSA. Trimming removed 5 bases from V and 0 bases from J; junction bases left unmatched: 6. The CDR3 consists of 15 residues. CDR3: CASSRESGSSYEQYF. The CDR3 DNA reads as TGTGCCAGCAGCCGTGAGAGCGGGAGCTCCTACGAGCAGTACTTC. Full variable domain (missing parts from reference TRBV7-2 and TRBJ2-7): GAGVSQSPSNKVTEKGKDVELRCDPISGHTALYWYRQSLGQGLEFLIYFQGNSAPDKSGLPSDRFSAERTGGSVSTLTIQRTQQEDSAVYLCASSRESGSSYEQYFGPGTRLTVT.

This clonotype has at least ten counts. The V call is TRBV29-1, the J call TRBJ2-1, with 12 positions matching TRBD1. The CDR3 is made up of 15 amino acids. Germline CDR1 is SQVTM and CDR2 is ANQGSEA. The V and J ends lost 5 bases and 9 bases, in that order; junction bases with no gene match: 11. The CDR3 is CSVTKMGQGAGEQFF. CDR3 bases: TGCAGCGTTACGAAGATGGGACAGGGGGCCGGTGAGCAGTTCTTC.

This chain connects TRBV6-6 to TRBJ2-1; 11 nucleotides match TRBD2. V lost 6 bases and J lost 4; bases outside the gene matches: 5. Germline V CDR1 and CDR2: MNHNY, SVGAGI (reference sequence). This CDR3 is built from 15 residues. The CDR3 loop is CASSTTSGGYNEQFF. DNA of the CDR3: TGTGCCAGCAGCACAACTAGCGGGGGATACAATGAGCAGTTCTTC.

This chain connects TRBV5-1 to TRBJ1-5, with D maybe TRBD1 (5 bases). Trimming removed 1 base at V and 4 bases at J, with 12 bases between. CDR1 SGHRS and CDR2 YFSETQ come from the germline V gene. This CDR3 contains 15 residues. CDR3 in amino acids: CASSLSGDANQPQHF. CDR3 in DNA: TGCGCCAGCAGCTTGAGCGGGGACGCTAATCAGCCCCAGCATTTT.

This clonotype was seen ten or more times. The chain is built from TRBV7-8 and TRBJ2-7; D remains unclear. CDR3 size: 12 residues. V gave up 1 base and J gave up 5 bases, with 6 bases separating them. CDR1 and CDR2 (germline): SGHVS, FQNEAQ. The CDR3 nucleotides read TGTGCCAGCAGCTTAGTTGTTCACGAGCAGTACTTC. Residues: CASSLVVHEQYF.

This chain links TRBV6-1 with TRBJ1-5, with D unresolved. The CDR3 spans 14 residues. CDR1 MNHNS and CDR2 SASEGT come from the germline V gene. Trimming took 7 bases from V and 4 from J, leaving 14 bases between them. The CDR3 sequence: CASNGRRGNQPQHF. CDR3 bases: TGTGCCAGCAACGGACGCCGAGGGAATCAGCCCCAGCATTTT.

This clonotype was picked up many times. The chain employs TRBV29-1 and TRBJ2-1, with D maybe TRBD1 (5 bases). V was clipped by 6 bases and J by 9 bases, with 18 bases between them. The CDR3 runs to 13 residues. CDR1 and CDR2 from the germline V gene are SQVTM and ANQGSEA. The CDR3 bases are TGCAGCGTCTTTGGGCGAGCCCAGGGTGAGCAGTTCTTC. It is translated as CSVFGRAQGEQFF.

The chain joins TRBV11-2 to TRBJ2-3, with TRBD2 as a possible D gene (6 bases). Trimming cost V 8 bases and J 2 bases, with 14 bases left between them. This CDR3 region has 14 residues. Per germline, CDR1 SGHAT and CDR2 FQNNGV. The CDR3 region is CASGTSFYTDTQYF. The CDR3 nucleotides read TGTGCCAGCGGGACTTCCTTTTACACAGATACGCAGTATTTT. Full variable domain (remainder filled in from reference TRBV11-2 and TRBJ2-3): EAGVAQSPRYKIIEKRQSVAFWCNPISGHATLYWYQQILGQGPKLLIQFQNNGVVDDSQLPKDRFSAERLKGVDSTLKIQPAKLEDSAVYLCASGTSFYTDTQYFGPGTRLTVL.

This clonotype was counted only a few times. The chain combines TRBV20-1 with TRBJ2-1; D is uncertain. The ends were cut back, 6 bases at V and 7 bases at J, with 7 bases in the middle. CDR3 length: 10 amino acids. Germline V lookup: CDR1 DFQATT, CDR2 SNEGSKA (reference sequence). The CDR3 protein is CSAHKNEQFF. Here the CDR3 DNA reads TGCAGTGCACACAAAAATGAGCAGTTCTTC.

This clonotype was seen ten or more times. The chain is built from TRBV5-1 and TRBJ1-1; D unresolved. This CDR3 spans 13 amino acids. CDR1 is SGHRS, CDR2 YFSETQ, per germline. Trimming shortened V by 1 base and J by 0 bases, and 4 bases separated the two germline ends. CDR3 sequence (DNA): TGCGCCAGCAGCTTGTGGGTGAACACTGAAGCTTTCTTT. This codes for CASSLWVNTEAFF. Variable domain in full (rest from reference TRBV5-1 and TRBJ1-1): KAGVTQTPRYLIKTRGQQVTLSCSPISGHRSVSWYQQTPGQGLQFLFEYFSETQRNKGNFPGRFSGRQFSNSRSEMNVSTLELGDSALYLCASSLWVNTEAFFGQGTRLTVV.

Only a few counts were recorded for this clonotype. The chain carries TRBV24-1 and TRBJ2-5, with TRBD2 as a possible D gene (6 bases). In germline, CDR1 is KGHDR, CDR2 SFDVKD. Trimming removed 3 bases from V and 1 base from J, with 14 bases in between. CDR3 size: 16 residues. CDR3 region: CATSDKASVVQETQYF. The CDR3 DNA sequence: TGTGCCACCAGTGATAAGGCTAGCGTCGTCCAAGAGACCCAGTACTTC.

CDR3 in DNA: TGTGCCACCAGCAGGGGACTCCAAGAGACCCAGTACTTC. Amino acids: CATSRGLQETQYF. This rearrangement joins TRBV15 to TRBJ2-5; D may be TRBD2 (6 bases). The germline V gene encodes CDR1 LNHNV and CDR2 YYDKDF (reference sequence). The V end was cut by 3 bases, the J end by 1 base, with 6 bases between. There are 13 residues in the CDR3.

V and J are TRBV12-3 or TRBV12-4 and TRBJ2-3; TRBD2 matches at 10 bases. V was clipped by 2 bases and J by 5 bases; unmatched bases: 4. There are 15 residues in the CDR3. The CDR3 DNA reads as TGTGCCAGCAGTTTACTAGCGGGGGTCGAAGATACGCAGTATTTT. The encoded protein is CASSLLAGVEDTQYF.

This chain's CDR3 is CASSERDNALKQYF. The DNA for the CDR3 is TGTGCCAGCAGTGAACGGGACAACGCTCTAAAGCAGTACTTC. The J gene is TRBJ2-7, the V gene TRBV6-1; D might be TRBD1 (6 bases). Germline CDR1 MNHNS, CDR2 SASEGT. The CDR3 has 14 amino acids. Trimming cost V 2 bases and J 8 bases, with 16 bases left between them.

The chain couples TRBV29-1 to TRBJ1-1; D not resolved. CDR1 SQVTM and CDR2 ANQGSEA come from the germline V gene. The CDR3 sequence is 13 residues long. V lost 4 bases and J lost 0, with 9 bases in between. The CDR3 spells CSVGTDMNTEAFF. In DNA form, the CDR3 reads TGCAGCGTTGGGACGGATATGAACACTGAAGCTTTCTTT. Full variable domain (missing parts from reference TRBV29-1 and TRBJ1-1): SAVISQKPSRDICQRGTSLTIQCQVDSQVTMMFWYRQQPGQSLTLIATANQGSEATYESGFVIDKFPISRPNLTFSTLTVSNMSPEDSSIYLCSVGTDMNTEAFFGQGTRLTVV.

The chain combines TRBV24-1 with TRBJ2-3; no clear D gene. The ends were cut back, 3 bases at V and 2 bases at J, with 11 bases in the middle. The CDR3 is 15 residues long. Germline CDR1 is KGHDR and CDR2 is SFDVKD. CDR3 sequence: CATSDPKAFTDTQYF. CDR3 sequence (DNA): TGTGCCACCAGTGATCCCAAAGCATTCACAGATACGCAGTATTTT.

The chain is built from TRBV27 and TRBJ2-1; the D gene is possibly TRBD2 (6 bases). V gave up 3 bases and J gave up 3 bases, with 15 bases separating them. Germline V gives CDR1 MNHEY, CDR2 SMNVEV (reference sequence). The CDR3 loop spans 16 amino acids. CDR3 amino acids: CASSFGGQGFYNEQFF. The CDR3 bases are TGTGCCAGCAGTTTTGGAGGGCAGGGATTCTACAATGAGCAGTTCTTC.

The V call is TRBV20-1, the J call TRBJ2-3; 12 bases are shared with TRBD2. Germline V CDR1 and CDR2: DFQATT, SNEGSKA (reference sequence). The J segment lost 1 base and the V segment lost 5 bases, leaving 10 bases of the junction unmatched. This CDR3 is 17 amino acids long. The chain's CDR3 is CSAALAGGLPGTDTQYF. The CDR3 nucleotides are TGCAGTGCTGCACTAGCGGGGGGCCTACCGGGCACAGATACGCAGTATTTT.